This T cell receptor (beta chain) derives from a study of response to subunit inactivated influenza vaccine. The study's findings and limits: New T cells are recruited in small numbers by each seasonal influenza vaccination, according to the authors' suggestion.

Via MiXCR, TCRdb re-called the RT-PCR reads, giving one row per CDR3 protein. The table records some 520,000 distinct CDR3 sequences, approximately 17% of them present only once. In germline, CDR1 is DFQATT, CDR2 SNEGSKA (reference sequence). V was shortened by 6 bases and J by 3 bases, with 12 bases between the two germline ends. This CDR3 comprises 12 residues. This clonotype was observed at least ten times. What it binds is not known. Sequenced here: CD4+ T cells sorted from PBMCs, sampled about 24 months after vaccination. This receptor was obtained from a man aged 50 to 75 who received an inactivated influenza vaccine. V gene TRBV20-1 combines with J gene TRBJ2-7; no definite D call. The CDR3 bases are TGCAGTGCCTCTCCCGACCGCTACGAGCAGTACTTC. It specifies CSASPDRYEQYF.